This record covers a single T cell receptor beta chain. Its cognate antigen is unknown. TCRdb re-called the 5' RACE reads with MiXCR, one entry per CDR3 protein. The sample shows 1.5 million or so distinct CDR3 sequences, 25% to 35% of them seen only once. The CDR3 covers 13 residues. Per germline, CDR1 ENHRY and CDR2 SYGVKD. Trimming at V came to 4 bases and at J to 7 bases, leaving 5 bases not matched to a gene. The sample comes from a study of identical twins. The study's findings and limits: In drawing conclusions, the study used cross-sectional statistical analysis and did not follow the same donors. Cord blood beta clonotypes that were abundant carried fewer insertions, and memory repertoires showed no such trend.

The specimen sequenced was cord blood. The receptor was isolated from a newborn girl in good health. The gene calls are TRBV10-3 and TRBJ2-7; TRBD1 matches 9 bases. The CDR3 here is CAISGTGENEQYF. The CDR3 DNA is TGTGCCATCAGTGGGACAGGGGAAAATGAGCAGTACTTC.